This TCR beta chain was recorded in a study of intratumoral heterogeneity in liver cancer. Libraries were prepared by immunoSEQ multiplex PCR; TCRdb keeps only in-frame clonotypes and omits some of them. The sample has about 5,900 clones; around 68% are singletons. Germline V gives CDR1 SGHDN, CDR2 FVKESK. V was clipped by 6 bases and J by 0 bases; unmatched bases: 4. This CDR3 region has 14 residues. V and J are TRBV14 and TRBJ2-7; 8 bases align to TRBD2. This receptor was identified in a man aged 70-80 years with hepatocellular carcinoma. The source was tumor-adjacent normal tissue, collected before any cancer treatment. CDR3 nucleotide sequence: TGTGCCAGCAGTCAGGGACTAGTCTCCTACGAGCAGTACGTC. It yields the protein CASSQGLVSYEQYV.